Listed below are T cell receptor beta chains from one sample, sequenced in a study of blood T cell repertoires in COVID-19. Profiled with immunoSEQ multiplex PCR; TCRdb holds only in-frame clones, not every one. Counted here are hundreds of thousands of clones, under 90% occurring once; the ten biggest clones make up roughly 2.6%. The sequenced sample was peripheral blood. The receptors derive from a woman in her thirties or forties with active or convalescent COVID-19. Both conserved end residues are part of each CDR3. The D gene is left open where the match is weak. The size entry is marked missing in some rows and otherwise reads once, few, many or a size class.

clone_size,j_call,d_call,v_call,cdr3_aa,cdr3_nt
.,TRBJ1-2,.,TRBV18,CASSPSEKGVSGYTF,TGTGCCAGCTCACCATCCGAGAAGGGGGTTAGTGGCTACACCTTC
.,TRBJ2-7,TRBD1,TRBV6-5,CASSYSGQGLEQYF,TGTGCCAGCAGTTACTCGGGACAGGGTTTGGAGCAGTACTTC
.,TRBJ2-5,TRBD1,TRBV10-3,CAISGTTGGQETQYF,TGTGCCATCAGTGGTACTACAGGGGGACAAGAGACCCAGTACTTC
.,TRBJ2-3,.,TRBV6-4,CASSVEGETDTQYF,TGTGCCAGCAGTGTGGAGGGAGAGACAGATACGCAGTATTTT
.,TRBJ2-3,.,TRBV13,CASSLRRGDTQYF,TGTGCCAGCAGCTTACGACGCGGAGATACGCAGTATTTT
.,TRBJ1-2,TRBD1,TRBV2,CASSVRGGYTF,TGTGCCAGCAGTGTCAGGGGGGGCTACACCTTC
.,TRBJ1-4,TRBD1,TRBV29-1,CSAGDRGGAKLFF,TGCAGCGCAGGGGACAGGGGGGGAGCGAAACTGTTTTTT
.,TRBJ2-1,.,TRBV25-1,CASSPPPSHPYYNEQFF,TGTGCCAGCAGTCCCCCCCCCAGTCATCCTTACTACAATGAGCAGTTCTTC
few,TRBJ1-6,TRBD1,TRBV5-4,CASSYSTGSLSPLHF,TGTGCCAGCAGCTATTCGACAGGGTCCCTCTCACCCCTCCACTTT
.,TRBJ2-2,TRBD2,TRBV24-1,CATSAPGRLAGGAGELFF,TGTGCCACCAGTGCCCCAGGAAGGCTAGCGGGAGGGGCCGGGGAGCTGTTTTTT
.,TRBJ1-6,.,TRBV27,CASSGGPNSPLHF,TGTGCCAGCAGCGGGGGACCTAATTCACCCCTCCACTTT
.,TRBJ2-7,.,TRBV6-5,CASIKWAPSYEQYF,TGTGCCAGCATTAAATGGGCCCCCTCCTACGAGCAGTACTTC
few,TRBJ1-3,TRBD1,TRBV19,CASSILRDRGQNPGNTIYF,TGTGCCAGTAGTATCCTTCGGGACAGGGGGCAAAACCCTGGAAACACCATATATTTT
.,TRBJ2-3,TRBD2,TRBV2,CASSPSLAGGTDTQYF,TGTGCCAGCAGTCCAAGTCTAGCGGGGGGAACCGATACGCAGTATTTT
.,TRBJ1-4,TRBD1,TRBV7-2,CASSKSGQDNEKLFF,TGTGCCAGCAGCAAATCGGGACAGGATAATGAAAAACTGTTTTTT
.,TRBJ2-7,TRBD1,TRBV7-3,CASSLSGTGGYEQYF,TGTGCCAGCAGCTTAAGCGGGACAGGGGGATATGAGCAGTACTTC
.,TRBJ2-2,TRBD2,TRBV5-3,CARSFAGGPGTGELFF,TGTGCCAGAAGCTTTGCGGGGGGGCCGGGCACCGGGGAGCTGTTTTTT
.,TRBJ2-5,TRBD2,TRBV3-1/TRBV3-2,CASSWTSRQETQYF,TGTGCCAGCAGCTGGACTAGCAGACAAGAGACCCAGTACTTC
.,TRBJ1-5,.,TRBV6-5,CASRDAGVSNQPQHF,TGTGCCAGCAGAGATGCAGGGGTTAGCAATCAGCCCCAGCATTTT
.,TRBJ2-1,.,TRBV11-2,CASSLAGTYNEQFF,TGTGCCAGCAGCTTGGCCGGGACCTACAATGAGCAGTTCTTC
.,TRBJ2-7,TRBD2,TRBV3-1/TRBV3-2,CASSQRLAGDEQYF,TGTGCCAGCAGCCAGAGACTAGCGGGAGACGAGCAGTACTTC
.,TRBJ1-6,TRBD1,TRBV12-5,CASGSGQSNSPLHF,TGTGCTAGTGGTTCGGGACAGAGCAATTCACCCCTCCACTTT
few,TRBJ1-1,TRBD1,TRBV2,CASTPGQGSSEAFF,TGTGCCAGCACACCGGGACAGGGCTCTTCTGAAGCTTTCTTT
.,TRBJ2-3,TRBD1,TRBV11-2,CASSLRVTQGYTDTQYF,TGTGCCAGCAGCTTAAGAGTGACACAGGGGTACACAGATACGCAGTATTTT
.,TRBJ2-7,TRBD2,TRBV6-5,CASSSGTTSDPEEQYF,TGTGCCAGCAGTTCCGGGACTACCTCTGATCCGGAGGAGCAGTACTTC
.,TRBJ2-1,.,TRBV3-1/TRBV3-2,CASSQGLGGNEQFF,TGTGCCAGCAGCCAAGGGCTAGGAGGAAATGAGCAGTTCTTC
.,TRBJ2-1,.,TRBV28,CASRLVWLSYNEQFF,TGTGCCAGCAGGCTAGTATGGCTTTCCTACAATGAGCAGTTCTTC
.,TRBJ1-5,.,TRBV9,CAKGVGEEQPQHF,TGTGCCAAAGGAGTAGGGGAGGAACAGCCCCAGCATTTT
.,TRBJ2-1,TRBD1,TRBV6-2/TRBV6-3,CASSLTGFIHNEQFF,TGTGCCAGCAGCTTGACAGGGTTTATCCACAATGAGCAGTTCTTC
.,TRBJ1-3,TRBD1,TRBV10-2,CASSERGGTAFSGNTIYF,TGCGCCAGCAGTGAGAGGGGCGGGACAGCCTTCTCTGGAAACACCATATATTTT
.,TRBJ1-4,.,TRBV6-5,CAIRGGDNEKLFF,TGTGCCATCCGGGGGGGGGATAATGAAAAACTGTTTTTT
.,TRBJ2-1,.,TRBV4-2,CASSQDLGLTEDEQFF,TGTGCCAGCAGCCAAGATTTGGGACTCACGGAAGATGAGCAGTTCTTC
.,TRBJ2-5,TRBD1,TRBV25-1,CASSDQIDREGEETQYF,TGTGCCAGCAGTGACCAAATCGACAGGGAAGGGGAAGAGACCCAGTACTTC
.,TRBJ2-1,TRBD1,TRBV7-2,CASSLDRGTNEQFF,TGTGCCAGCAGCTTAGACAGGGGCACCAATGAGCAGTTCTTC
.,TRBJ2-1,TRBD2,TRBV7-9,CASSLTGLPNEQFF,TGTGCCAGCAGCTTAACGGGACTACCCAATGAGCAGTTCTTC
once,TRBJ1-5,TRBD1,TRBV19,CASRPSGTGYSQPQHF,TGTGCCAGTAGGCCCTCCGGGACAGGGTATAGTCAGCCCCAGCATTTT
.,TRBJ2-5,.,TRBV9,CASSPRTVPEETQYF,TGTGCCAGCAGCCCCCGGACAGTCCCCGAAGAGACCCAGTACTTC
.,TRBJ1-6,.,TRBV9,CASSVEAARDAPLHF,TGTGCCAGCAGCGTAGAAGCGGCTAGAGACGCACCCCTCCACTTT
.,TRBJ2-3,.,TRBV5-6,CASSSTGTQYF,TGTGCCAGCAGCTCGACGGGTACGCAGTATTTT
.,TRBJ1-3,.,TRBV11-2,CASSLEGVNQWNTIYF,TGTGCCAGCAGCTTAGAGGGCGTCAACCAATGGAACACCATATATTTT
.,TRBJ2-1,TRBD2,TRBV5-1,CASSLSSMGGIEQFF,TGCGCCAGCAGCTTGAGTAGCATGGGAGGGATTGAGCAGTTCTTC
.,TRBJ2-3,TRBD2,TRBV6-1,CASSEAVAGGPGDTQYF,TGTGCCAGCAGTGAAGCGGTAGCGGGGGGGCCTGGAGATACGCAGTATTTT
once,TRBJ2-5,.,TRBV25-1,CASSGPPETQYF,TGTGCCAGCAGTGGTCCTCCAGAGACCCAGTACTTC
.,TRBJ1-5,TRBD1,TRBV18,CASSRNPGQGSNQPQHF,TGTGCCAGCTCACGAAACCCGGGACAGGGTAGCAATCAGCCCCAGCATTTT
.,TRBJ1-4,.,TRBV3-1/TRBV3-2,CASMQGFGSEKLFF,TGTGCCAGCATGCAGGGGTTCGGAAGTGAAAAACTGTTTTTT
.,TRBJ2-1,.,TRBV15,CATSRDLPGVGSYNEQFF,TGTGCCACCAGCAGAGATCTGCCGGGGGTCGGGAGCTACAATGAGCAGTTCTTC
.,TRBJ2-3,TRBD2,TRBV6-4,CASSDWGSGGFSTDTQYF,TGTGCCAGCAGTGACTGGGGGAGCGGGGGGTTTAGCACAGATACGCAGTATTTT
.,TRBJ1-4,.,TRBV19,CASSDKSRDEKLFF,TGTGCCAGTAGCGACAAGTCGCGGGATGAAAAACTGTTTTTT
.,TRBJ1-3,TRBD1,TRBV5-1,CASSFMGTGTGNTIYF,TGCGCCAGCAGCTTCATGGGGACAGGGACCGGAAACACCATATATTTT
few,TRBJ1-3,.,TRBV30,CAWSVNSGNTIYF,TGTGCCTGGAGTGTCAACTCTGGAAACACCATATATTTT
.,TRBJ1-6,.,TRBV27,CASSLGGGWDNSPLHF,TGTGCCAGCAGTTTAGGGGGCGGATGGGATAATTCACCCCTCCACTTT
.,TRBJ2-3,.,TRBV5-8,CASSQERTGTQYF,TGTGCCAGCAGCCAAGAACGGACTGGTACGCAGTATTTT
.,TRBJ2-3,.,TRBV5-6,CASSRSGGGTDTQYF,TGTGCCAGCAGCCGAAGCGGAGGTGGCACAGATACGCAGTATTTT
.,TRBJ2-7,.,TRBV3-1/TRBV3-2,CASNLGSSYEQYF,TGTGCCAGCAACCTCGGGAGCTCCTACGAGCAGTACTTC
.,TRBJ1-2,TRBD1,TRBV30,CAWSRQGMEGYGYTF,TGTGCCTGGAGTCGACAGGGGATGGAGGGCTATGGCTACACCTTC
.,TRBJ2-5,.,TRBV9,CASSYTERLETQYF,TGTGCCAGCAGCTACACGGAGCGGCTAGAGACCCAGTACTTC
.,TRBJ1-2,TRBD1,TRBV14,CASSPAGTGPLGYTF,TGTGCCAGCAGCCCCGCCGGGACAGGGCCATTAGGCTACACCTTC